This T cell receptor beta chain was documented in a study of blood T cell repertoires in COVID-19. Overall study context: There were acute and convalescent COVID-19 samples, and they came from the United States, Italy and Spain. T cells, B-cell-depleted T cells, or PBMCs supplied cDNA or gDNA.

The CDR3 loop spans 15 amino acids. Unmatched junction bases numbered 8, after V lost 5 bases and J lost 4 bases. CDR1 SGHVS and CDR2 FNYEAQ come from the germline V gene. In the study's own analysis: Estimation of nucleated cell counts relied on the amplification of reference gene primers. Clones were sequenced by immunoSEQ multiplex PCR, and TCRdb holds only the in-frame ones, with some missing. The DNA was the basis for D and trimming; V, J and clone size are from that table. The sample has around 100,000 clones; roughly 86% are singletons. The clonotype comes from a man aged 35 to 55 with acute or convalescent COVID-19. The chain is built from TRBV7-6 and TRBJ2-1, with 7 bases fitting TRBD2. The sample comprised peripheral blood. CDR3 DNA: TGTGCCAGCAGCCCCCTAGCGGAACCTTACAATGAGCAGTTCTTC. The encoded protein is CASSPLAEPYNEQFF.